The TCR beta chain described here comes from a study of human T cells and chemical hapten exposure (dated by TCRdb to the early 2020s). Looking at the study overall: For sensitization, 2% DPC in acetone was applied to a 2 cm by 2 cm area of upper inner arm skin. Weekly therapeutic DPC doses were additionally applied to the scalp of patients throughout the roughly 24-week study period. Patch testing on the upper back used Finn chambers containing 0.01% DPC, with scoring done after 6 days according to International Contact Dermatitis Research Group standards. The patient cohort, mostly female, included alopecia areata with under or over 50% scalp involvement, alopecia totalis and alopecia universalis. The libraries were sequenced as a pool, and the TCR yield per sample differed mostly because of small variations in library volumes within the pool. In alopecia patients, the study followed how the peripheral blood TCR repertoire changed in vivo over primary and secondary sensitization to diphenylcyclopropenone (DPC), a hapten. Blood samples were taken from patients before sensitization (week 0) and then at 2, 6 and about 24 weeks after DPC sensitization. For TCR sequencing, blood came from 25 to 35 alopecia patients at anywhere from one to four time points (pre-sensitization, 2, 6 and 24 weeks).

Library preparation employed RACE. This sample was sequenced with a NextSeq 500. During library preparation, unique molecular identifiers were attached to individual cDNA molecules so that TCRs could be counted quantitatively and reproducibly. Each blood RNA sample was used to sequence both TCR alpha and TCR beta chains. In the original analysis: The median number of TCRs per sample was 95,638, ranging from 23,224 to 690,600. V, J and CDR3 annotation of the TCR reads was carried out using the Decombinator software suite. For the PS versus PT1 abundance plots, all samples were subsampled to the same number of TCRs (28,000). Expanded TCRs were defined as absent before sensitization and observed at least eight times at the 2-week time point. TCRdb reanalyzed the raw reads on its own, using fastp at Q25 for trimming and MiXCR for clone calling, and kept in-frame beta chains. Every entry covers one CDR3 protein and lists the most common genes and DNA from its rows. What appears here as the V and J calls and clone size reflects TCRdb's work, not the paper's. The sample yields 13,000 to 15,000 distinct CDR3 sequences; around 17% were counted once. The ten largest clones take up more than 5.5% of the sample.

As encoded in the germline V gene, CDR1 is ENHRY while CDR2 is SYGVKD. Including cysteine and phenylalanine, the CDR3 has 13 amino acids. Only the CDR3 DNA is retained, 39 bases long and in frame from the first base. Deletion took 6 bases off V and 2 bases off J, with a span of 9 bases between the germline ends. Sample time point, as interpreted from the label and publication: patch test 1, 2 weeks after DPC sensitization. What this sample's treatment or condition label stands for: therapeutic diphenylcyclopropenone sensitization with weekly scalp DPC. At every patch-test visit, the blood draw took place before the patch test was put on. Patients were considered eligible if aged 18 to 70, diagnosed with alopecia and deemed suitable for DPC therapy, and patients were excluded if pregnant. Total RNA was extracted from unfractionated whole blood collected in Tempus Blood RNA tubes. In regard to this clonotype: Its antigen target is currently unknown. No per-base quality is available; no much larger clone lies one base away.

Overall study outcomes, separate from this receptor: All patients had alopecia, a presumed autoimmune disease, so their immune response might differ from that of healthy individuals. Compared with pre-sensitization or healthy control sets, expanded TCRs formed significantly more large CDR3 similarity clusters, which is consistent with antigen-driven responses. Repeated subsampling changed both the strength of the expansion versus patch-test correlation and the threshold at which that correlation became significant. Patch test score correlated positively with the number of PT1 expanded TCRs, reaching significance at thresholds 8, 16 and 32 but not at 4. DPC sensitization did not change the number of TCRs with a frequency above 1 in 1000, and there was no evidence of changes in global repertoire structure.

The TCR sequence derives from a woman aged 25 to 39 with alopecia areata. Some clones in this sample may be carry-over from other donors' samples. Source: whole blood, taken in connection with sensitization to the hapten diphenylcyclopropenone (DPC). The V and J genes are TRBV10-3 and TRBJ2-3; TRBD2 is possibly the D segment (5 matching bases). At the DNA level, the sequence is TGTGCCATCAGCCGGGGATACACAGATACGCAGTATTTT. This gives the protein CAISRGYTDTQYF.